The present T cell receptor beta chain was sequenced within a study of blood T cell repertoires in COVID-19. As for the study in general: The origin of the acute and convalescent COVID-19 samples was the United States, Italy and Spain. Sample material is recorded as cDNA or gDNA derived from T cells, B-cell-depleted T cells, or PBMCs.

From germline, CDR1 is MGHRA and CDR2 YSYEKL. The CDR3 length is 8 residues. As for this clone: Germline is not matched at one junction end, which may reflect a read error.

How the authors handled the data: How many nucleated cells were present was estimated from reference gene primer amplification. The data were produced by immunoSEQ multiplex PCR, yet TCRdb's version contains in-frame clones alone and is incomplete. Clone size and V and J calls were adopted from that table, with D and trimming inferred from the DNA. The table has 120,000 to 150,000 clones, 75% to 90% seen once; the top ten hold about 6%. The clonotype originates from a man aged 80 or over with acute or convalescent COVID-19. Input material: peripheral blood. The chain has TRBV4-1 and TRBJ1-1; D not resolved. The CDR3 loop reads CASSHRHF. CDR3 nucleotide sequence: TGCGCCAGCAGCCACAGGCATTTT.